Given below is one TCR beta chain in context. Per the authors' pipeline: Nucleated cell number was recorded as an estimate derived from reference gene primer amplification. Sequenced by immunoSEQ multiplex PCR; TCRdb stores in-frame clones only, minus some. V, J and clone size are those of that table, while D and trimming were read from the DNA. The top ten hold approximately 4% of the sample, which has around 250,000 clones, approximately 90% seen once. The sample belongs to a study of blood T cell repertoires in COVID-19. At the level of the study: Researchers got acute and convalescent COVID-19 samples from the United States, Italy and Spain. Sources were T cells, B-cell-depleted T cells, or PBMCs; the material itself was cDNA or gDNA.

The junction had 11 bases not matched to a gene; V was cut back by 11 bases and J by 5 bases. Germline CDR1 reads MNHEY; CDR2 reads SMNVEV (reference sequence). The CDR3 contains 13 residues. The sequencing sample was made of peripheral blood. The source is a man between 18 and 35 years old with active or convalescent COVID-19. The J gene is TRBJ2-7, the V gene TRBV27, with 8 bases matching TRBD1. The CDR3 coding sequence is TGTGCCTTCCCCGGGACAGGAGAAGACGAGCAGTACTTC. Translation: CAFPGTGEDEQYF.